These 10 T cell receptor beta chains came from one sample sequenced in a study of T-cell memory formation after mild COVID-19. TCRdb reprocessed the 5' RACE reads via MiXCR and lists one record per CDR3 protein. The table includes a few hundred thousand distinct CDR3 sequences, around 27% detected once. The sample comprised PBMCs or a T cell subset sorted from them (not recorded which). Receptor source: an adult woman who had mild COVID-19 (a few samples of this study predate the infection). Cell type and time point are not known.

Comment on this clonotype: Germline and junction disagree at one end, which may indicate a read error. The chain uses TRBV18 and TRBJ2-1, with D hard to call. The germline V gene has CDR1 KGHSH and CDR2 LQKENI. This CDR3 comprises 15 residues. In nucleotides, the CDR3 is TGTGCCAGCTCACCCCCAGCTACCTCCTCCAATGAGCAGTTCTTC. Encoded protein: CASSPPATSSNEQFF.

This clonotype was detected only a few times. The chain couples TRBV13 to TRBJ2-1; 13 bases are shared with TRBD2. Germline CDR1 reads PRHDT; CDR2 reads FYEKMQ (reference sequence). The CDR3 is made up of 15 amino acids. Germline trimming cut 4 bases from V and 7 bases from J; bases unmatched to any gene: 4. The CDR3 DNA sequence: TGTGCCAGCAGCTCACGGACTAGCGGGAGTAATGAGCAGTTCTTC. Translating it yields CASSSRTSGSNEQFF.

The V gene is TRBV20-1, the J gene TRBJ2-7; maybe TRBD1 (6 bases). The CDR3 extends over 11 amino acids. CDR1 DFQATT and CDR2 SNEGSKA come from the germline V gene (reference sequence). Trimming cost V 5 bases and J 2 bases, with 7 bases left between them. CDR3: CSAHRAYEQYF. The CDR3 DNA follows: TGCAGTGCTCACAGGGCCTACGAGCAGTACTTC.

This chain uses TRBV7-3 with TRBJ2-1; the match to TRBD2 covers 7 bases. The germline V gene has CDR1 SGHTA and CDR2 FQGTGA. Trimming took 1 base from V and 6 from J; bases not matched to a gene: 3. There are 14 residues in the CDR3. The CDR3 DNA sequence: TGTGCCAGCAGCTTAAGCGGGGGTGGCAATGAGCAGTTCTTC. It specifies CASSLSGGGNEQFF.

The chain is built from TRBV4-2 and TRBJ2-3, with D unresolved. The germline gives CDR1 LGHNA, CDR2 YNFKEQ. The V end was cut by 0 bases, the J end by 0 bases, with 10 bases between. The CDR3 runs to 16 residues. In DNA form, the CDR3 reads TGTGCCAGCAGCCAAGATATAGGGTTCAGCACAGATACGCAGTATTTT. Translating it yields CASSQDIGFSTDTQYF.

The J gene is TRBJ2-5, the V gene TRBV7-3; D remains unclear. Trimming removed 0 bases at V and 5 bases at J, with 10 bases between. CDR3 length: 14 amino acids. CDR1 is SGHTA and CDR2 is FQGTGA in the germline V gene. The CDR3 region has the DNA TGTGCCAGCAGCTTAACAGGGCTCGGGGAGACCCAGTACTTC. As protein: CASSLTGLGETQYF.

V is TRBV27 and J is TRBJ2-3, with a tentative D call TRBD2 (5 bases). The CDR3 is 16 residues long. The V gene's germline CDR1 is MNHEY and CDR2 SMNVEV (reference sequence). V lost 5 bases, J lost 4 bases, and 19 bases lay in between. The CDR3 DNA is TGTGCCAGCAGTCCCACCCCGTTAGCGAGGCCAGATACGCAGTATTTT. Encoded protein: CASSPTPLARPDTQYF.

The chain uses TRBV15 and TRBJ1-1; D gene uncertain. The germline V gene has CDR1 LNHNV and CDR2 YYDKDF (reference sequence). Deletions cut 0 bases from V and 1 base from J, with 6 bases between. The CDR3 contains 14 residues. CDR3 loop: CATSRDRWNTEAFF. The CDR3 coding sequence is TGTGCCACCAGCAGAGATCGATGGAACACTGAAGCTTTCTTT.

This clonotype has a handful of counts. The V and J genes are TRBV14 and TRBJ2-1; 7 nucleotides agree with TRBD2. Per germline, CDR1 SGHDN and CDR2 FVKESK. CDR3 length equals 15 residues. J gave up 9 bases and V 3 bases, and 11 bases lay outside the gene matches. The DNA of the CDR3 is TGTGCCAGCAGCCATCTCCTAGCTGGGAGGGTTGAGCAGTTCTTC. Protein: CASSHLLAGRVEQFF.

This chain uses TRBV7-6 with TRBJ1-2, with TRBD1 identical over 7 bases. The junction had 5 bases not matched to a gene; V was cut back by 5 bases and J by 5 bases. The CDR3 length is 13 residues. The germline gives CDR1 SGHVS, CDR2 FNYEAQ. The CDR3 protein is CASSTLQGYGYTF. The CDR3 coding sequence is TGTGCCAGCAGCACGTTACAGGGGTATGGCTACACCTTC.